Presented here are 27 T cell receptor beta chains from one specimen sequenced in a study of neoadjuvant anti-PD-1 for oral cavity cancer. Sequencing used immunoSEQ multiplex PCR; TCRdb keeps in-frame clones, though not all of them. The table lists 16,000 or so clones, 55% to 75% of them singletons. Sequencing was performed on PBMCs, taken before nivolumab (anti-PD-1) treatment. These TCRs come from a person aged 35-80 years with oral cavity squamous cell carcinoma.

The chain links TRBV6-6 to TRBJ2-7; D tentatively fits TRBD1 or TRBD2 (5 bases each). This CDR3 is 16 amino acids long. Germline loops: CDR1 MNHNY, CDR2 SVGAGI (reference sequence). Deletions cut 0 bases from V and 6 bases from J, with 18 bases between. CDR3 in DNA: TGTGCCAGCAGTTACTCGGAAGGGGCCCCCGGGGCCGAGCAGTACTTC. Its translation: CASSYSEGAPGAEQYF.

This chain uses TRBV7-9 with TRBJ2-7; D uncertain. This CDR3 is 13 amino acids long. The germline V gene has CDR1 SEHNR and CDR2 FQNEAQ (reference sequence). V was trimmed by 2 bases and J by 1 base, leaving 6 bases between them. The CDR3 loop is CASSLSASYEQYF. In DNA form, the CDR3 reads TGTGCCAGCAGCTTATCTGCTTCCTACGAGCAGTACTTC.

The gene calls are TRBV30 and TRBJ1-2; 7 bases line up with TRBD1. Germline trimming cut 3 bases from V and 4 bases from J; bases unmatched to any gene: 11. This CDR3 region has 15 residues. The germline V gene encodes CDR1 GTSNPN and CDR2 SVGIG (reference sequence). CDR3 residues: CAWSPGQTQLYGYTF. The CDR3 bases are TGTGCCTGGAGCCCGGGACAGACTCAACTCTATGGCTACACCTTC.

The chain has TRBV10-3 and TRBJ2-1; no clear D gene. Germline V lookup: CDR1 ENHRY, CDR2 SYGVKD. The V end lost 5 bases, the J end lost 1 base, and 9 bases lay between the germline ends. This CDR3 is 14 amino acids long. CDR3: CAISTDSSYNEQFF. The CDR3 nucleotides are TGTGCCATCAGTACCGACTCTTCCTACAATGAGCAGTTCTTC.

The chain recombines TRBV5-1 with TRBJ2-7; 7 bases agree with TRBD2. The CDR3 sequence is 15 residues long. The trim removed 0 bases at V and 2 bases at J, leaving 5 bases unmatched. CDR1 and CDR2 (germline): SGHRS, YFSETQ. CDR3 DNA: TGCGCCAGCAGCTTGGCCTCGGGGGGAACCTACGAGCAGTACTTC. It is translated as CASSLASGGTYEQYF.

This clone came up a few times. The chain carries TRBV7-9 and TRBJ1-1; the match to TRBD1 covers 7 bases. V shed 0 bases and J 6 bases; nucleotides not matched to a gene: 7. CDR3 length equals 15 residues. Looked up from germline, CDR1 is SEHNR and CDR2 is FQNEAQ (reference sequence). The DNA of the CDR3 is TGTGCCAGCAGCTTAGCGCAGGGGGGGAAACCTGAAGCTTTCTTT. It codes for CASSLAQGGKPEAFF.

The CDR3 bases are TGTGCCATCACATCAGGGGGAAACGGCAATGAGCAGTTCTTC. It translates to CAITSGGNGNEQFF. The chain employs TRBV10-3 and TRBJ2-1; 7 bases align to TRBD1. From germline, CDR1 is ENHRY and CDR2 SYGVKD. With 7 bases clipped from V and 6 bases from J, the junction kept 9 bases outside the gene matches. This CDR3 comprises 14 residues.

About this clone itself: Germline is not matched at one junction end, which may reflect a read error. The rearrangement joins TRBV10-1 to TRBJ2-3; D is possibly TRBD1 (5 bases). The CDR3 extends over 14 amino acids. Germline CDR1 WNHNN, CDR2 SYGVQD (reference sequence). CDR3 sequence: CASSVGSPTATQYF. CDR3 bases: TGCGCCAGCAGTGTGGGGTCACCGACAGCTACGCAGTATTTT.

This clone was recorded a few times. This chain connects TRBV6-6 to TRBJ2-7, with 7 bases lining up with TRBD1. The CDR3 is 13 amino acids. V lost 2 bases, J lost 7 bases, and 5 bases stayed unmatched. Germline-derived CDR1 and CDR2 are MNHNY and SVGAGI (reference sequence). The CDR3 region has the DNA TGTGCCAGCAGTTACAGGGGGCTGAGGGAGCAGTACTTC. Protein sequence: CASSYRGLREQYF.

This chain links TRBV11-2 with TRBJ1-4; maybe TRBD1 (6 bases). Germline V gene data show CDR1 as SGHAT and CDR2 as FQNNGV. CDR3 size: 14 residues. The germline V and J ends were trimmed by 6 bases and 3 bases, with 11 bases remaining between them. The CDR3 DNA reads TGTGCCAGCAGTCAGGGGATGGCTAATGAAAAACTGTTTTTT. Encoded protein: CASSQGMANEKLFF.

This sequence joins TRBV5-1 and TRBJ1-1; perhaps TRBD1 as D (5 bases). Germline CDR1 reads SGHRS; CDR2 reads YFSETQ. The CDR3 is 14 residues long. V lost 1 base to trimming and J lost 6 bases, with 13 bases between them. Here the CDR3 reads CASSLMDMRAEAFF. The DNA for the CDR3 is TGCGCCAGCAGCTTGATGGACATGCGGGCTGAAGCTTTCTTT.

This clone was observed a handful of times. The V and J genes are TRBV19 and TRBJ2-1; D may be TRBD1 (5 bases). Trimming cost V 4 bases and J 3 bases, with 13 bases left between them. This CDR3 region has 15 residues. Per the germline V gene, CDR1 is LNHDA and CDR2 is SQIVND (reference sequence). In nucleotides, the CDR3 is TGTGCCAGTAGTACAGGGAATTATCTCTACAATGAGCAGTTCTTC. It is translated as CASSTGNYLYNEQFF. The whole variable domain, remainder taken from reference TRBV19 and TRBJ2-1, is DGGITQSPKYLFRKEGQNVTLSCEQNLNHDAMYWYRQDPGQGLRLIYYSQIVNDFQKGDIAEGYSVSREKKESFPLTVTSAQKNPTAFYLCASSTGNYLYNEQFFGPGTRLTVL.

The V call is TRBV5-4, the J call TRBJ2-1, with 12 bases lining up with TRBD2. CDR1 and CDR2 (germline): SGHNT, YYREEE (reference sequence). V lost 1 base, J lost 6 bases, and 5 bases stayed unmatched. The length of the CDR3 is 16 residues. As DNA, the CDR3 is TGTGCCAGCAGCTTGACTGCACTAGCGGGAGGCAATGAGCAGTTCTTC. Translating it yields CASSLTALAGGNEQFF.

The DNA of the CDR3 is TGTGCCAGCAGTGTGAATAGCGGGAGGTCAGAGACCCAGTACTTC. Protein sequence: CASSVNSGRSETQYF. The rearrangement uses TRBV2 and TRBJ2-5; 10 bases line up with TRBD2. This CDR3 is built from 15 residues. Trimming at V came to 4 bases and at J to 4 bases, leaving 6 bases not matched to a gene. The V gene's germline CDR1 is SNHLY and CDR2 FYNNEI.

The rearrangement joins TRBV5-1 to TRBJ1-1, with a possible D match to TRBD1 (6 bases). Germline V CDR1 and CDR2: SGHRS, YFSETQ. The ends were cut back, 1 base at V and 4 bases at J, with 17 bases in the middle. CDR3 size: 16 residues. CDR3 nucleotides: TGCGCCAGCAGCTTGAGCGGGGGGCCCGATGGCACTGAAGCTTTCTTT. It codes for CASSLSGGPDGTEAFF.

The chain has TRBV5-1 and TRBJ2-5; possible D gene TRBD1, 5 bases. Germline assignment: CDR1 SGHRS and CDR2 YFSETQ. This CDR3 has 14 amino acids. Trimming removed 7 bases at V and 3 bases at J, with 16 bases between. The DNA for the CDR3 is TGCGCCAGCCGTCCCGGGCTAGGGGAAGAGACCCAGTACTTC. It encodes CASRPGLGEETQYF.

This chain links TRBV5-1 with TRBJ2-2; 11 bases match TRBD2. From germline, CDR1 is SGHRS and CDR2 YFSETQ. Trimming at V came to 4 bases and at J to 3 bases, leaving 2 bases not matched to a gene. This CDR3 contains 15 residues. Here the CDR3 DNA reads TGCGCCAGCAGCATGACTAGCGGGGACACCGGGGAGCTGTTTTTT. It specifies CASSMTSGDTGELFF.

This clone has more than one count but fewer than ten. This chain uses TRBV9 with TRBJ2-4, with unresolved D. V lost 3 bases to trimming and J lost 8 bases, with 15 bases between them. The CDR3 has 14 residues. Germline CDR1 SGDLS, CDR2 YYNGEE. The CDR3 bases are TGTGCCAGCAGCGCACGGCCGGGCGCGGACATTCAGTACTTC. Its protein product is CASSARPGADIQYF.

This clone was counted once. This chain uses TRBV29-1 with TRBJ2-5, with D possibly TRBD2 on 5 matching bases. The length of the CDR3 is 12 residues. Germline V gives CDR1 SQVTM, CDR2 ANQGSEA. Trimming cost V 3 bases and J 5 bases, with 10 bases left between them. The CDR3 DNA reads TGCAGCGTTGATAGGACGGGGGAGACCCAGTACTTC. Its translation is CSVDRTGETQYF.

CDR3 in amino acids: CASKGLAGVIYNEQFF. As DNA, the CDR3 is TGTGCCAGCAAAGGACTAGCGGGAGTTATCTACAATGAGCAGTTCTTC. The V call is TRBV2, the J call TRBJ2-1; TRBD2 matches at 13 bases. CDR1 SNHLY and CDR2 FYNNEI come from the germline V gene. V lost 7 bases and J lost 3; bases outside the gene matches: 6. This CDR3 is built from 16 residues.

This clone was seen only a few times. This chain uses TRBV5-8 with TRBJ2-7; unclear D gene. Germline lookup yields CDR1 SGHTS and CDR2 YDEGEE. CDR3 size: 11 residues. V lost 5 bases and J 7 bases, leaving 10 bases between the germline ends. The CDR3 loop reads CASSPRSEQYF. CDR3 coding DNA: TGTGCCAGCAGTCCGCGGAGTGAGCAGTACTTC.

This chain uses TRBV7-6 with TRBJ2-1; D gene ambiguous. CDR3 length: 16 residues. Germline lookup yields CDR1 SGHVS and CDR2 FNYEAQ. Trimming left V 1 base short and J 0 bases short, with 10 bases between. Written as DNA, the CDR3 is TGTGCCAGCAGCTTAGACCCACCCAGCTCCTACAATGAGCAGTTCTTC. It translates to CASSLDPPSSYNEQFF.

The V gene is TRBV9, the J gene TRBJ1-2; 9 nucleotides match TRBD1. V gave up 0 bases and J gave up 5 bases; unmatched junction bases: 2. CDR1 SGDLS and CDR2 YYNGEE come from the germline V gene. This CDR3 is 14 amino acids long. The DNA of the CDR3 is TGTGCCAGCAGCGTAGACAGGGGGCAGTATGGCTACACCTTC. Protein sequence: CASSVDRGQYGYTF.

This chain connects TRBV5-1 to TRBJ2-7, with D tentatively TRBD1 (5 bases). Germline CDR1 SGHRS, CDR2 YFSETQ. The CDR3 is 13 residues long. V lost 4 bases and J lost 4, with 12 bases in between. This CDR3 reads CASSEISGYEQYF. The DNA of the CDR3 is TGCGCCAGCAGCGAGATATCAGGGTACGAGCAGTACTTC.

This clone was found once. The CDR3 here is CASSLGRYQETQYF. The DNA for the CDR3 is TGTGCCAGCAGCTTGGGACGGTACCAAGAGACCCAGTACTTC. The V and J genes are TRBV7-9 and TRBJ2-5, with D possibly being TRBD1 or TRBD2 (5 bases each). V shed 3 bases and J shed 0 bases, with 8 bases lying between them. Germline CDR1 and CDR2: SEHNR and FQNEAQ (reference sequence). The CDR3 contains 14 residues.

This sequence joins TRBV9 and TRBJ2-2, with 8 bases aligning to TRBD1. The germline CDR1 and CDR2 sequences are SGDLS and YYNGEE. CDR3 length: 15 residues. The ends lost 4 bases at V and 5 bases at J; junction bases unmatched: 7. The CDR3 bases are TGTGCCAGCAGCCCCTGGACAGGGATGACCGGGGAGCTGTTTTTT. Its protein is CASSPWTGMTGELFF.

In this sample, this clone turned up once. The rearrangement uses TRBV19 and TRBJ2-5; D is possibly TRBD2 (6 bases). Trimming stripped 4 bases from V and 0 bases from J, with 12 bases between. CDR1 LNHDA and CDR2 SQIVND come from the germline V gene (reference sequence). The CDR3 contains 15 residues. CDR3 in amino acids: CASSRGAGNQETQYF. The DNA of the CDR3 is TGTGCCAGTAGTAGAGGGGCGGGAAACCAAGAGACCCAGTACTTC.